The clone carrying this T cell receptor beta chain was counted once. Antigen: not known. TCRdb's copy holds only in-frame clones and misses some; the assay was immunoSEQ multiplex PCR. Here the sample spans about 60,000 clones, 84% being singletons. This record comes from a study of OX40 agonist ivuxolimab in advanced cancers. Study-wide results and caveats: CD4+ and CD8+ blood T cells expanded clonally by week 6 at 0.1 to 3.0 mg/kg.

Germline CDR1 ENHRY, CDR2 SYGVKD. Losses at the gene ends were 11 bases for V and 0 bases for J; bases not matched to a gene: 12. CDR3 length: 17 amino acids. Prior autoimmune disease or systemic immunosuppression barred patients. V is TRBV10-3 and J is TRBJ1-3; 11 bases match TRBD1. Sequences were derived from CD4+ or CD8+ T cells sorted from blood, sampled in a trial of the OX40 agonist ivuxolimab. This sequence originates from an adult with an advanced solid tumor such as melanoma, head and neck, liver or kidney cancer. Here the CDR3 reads CASKQGQGANSGNTIYF. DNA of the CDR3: TGTGCCTCGAAACAAGGACAGGGGGCGAACTCTGGAAACACCATATATTTT.